The 31 T cell receptor beta chains reported below all come from one sample, sequenced in a study of blood T cells in healthy people across ages. Then a second PCR, running about 6 to 12 cycles, was carried out with a sample-barcoded 5' primer and a J-beta primer mix. Each CDR3 protein gets one entry after TCRdb re-called the 5' RACE reads with MiXCR. The sample lists about 2 million distinct CDR3 sequences, less than 50% occurring once. Source material: blood. The receptors derive from a woman between 40 and 55 years old in good health.

This chain joins TRBV20-1 and TRBJ2-3; 7 bases align to TRBD1. V lost 6 bases, J lost 0 bases, and 6 bases stayed unmatched. CDR3 size: 14 residues. The germline V gene has CDR1 DFQATT and CDR2 SNEGSKA (reference sequence). The CDR3, as DNA: TGCAGTGCCCCGGACAGGACTAGCACAGATACGCAGTATTTT. This sequence encodes CSAPDRTSTDTQYF.

The genes are TRBV4-1 and TRBJ1-2, with D unresolved. The CDR3 runs to 15 residues. CDR1 is MGHRA, CDR2 YSYEKL, per germline. Trimming removed 1 base at V and 3 bases at J, with 12 bases between. The CDR3: CASSQAGIRDYGYTF. The CDR3 coding sequence is TGCGCCAGCAGCCAAGCCGGAATCCGGGACTATGGCTACACCTTC.

V and J are TRBV28 and TRBJ2-4; D is perhaps TRBD1 (6 bases). The CDR3 is made up of 18 amino acids. Germline V CDR1 and CDR2: MDHEN, SYDVKM. Trimming pared 8 bases from V and 0 bases from J, leaving 23 bases between. The CDR3 nucleotides are TGTGCCAGCGATACCGCGTCCGACAGGTTCTTAGCCAAAAACATTCAGTACTTC. This translates into CASDTASDRFLAKNIQYF.

Only a few counts were recorded for this clonotype. One end of the junction varies from germline; a read error may be responsible. J is TRBJ1-6 and V is TRBV4-2; D may be TRBD1 (5 bases). The CDR3 sequence is 12 residues long. CDR1 and CDR2 from the germline V gene are LGHNA and YNFKEQ. CDR3 sequence (DNA): TGTGCTAGCAGCGGGGCAAATTCACCCCTCCACTTT. This gives the protein CASSGANSPLHF.

This chain uses TRBV4-1 with TRBJ1-4; a possible D gene is TRBD1 (5 bases). Per the germline V gene, CDR1 is MGHRA and CDR2 is YSYEKL. CDR3 length: 15 amino acids. Trimming pared 4 bases from V and 8 bases from J, leaving 17 bases between. CDR3 loop: CASSPTRVNGEKLFF. The CDR3 DNA reads as TGCGCCAGCAGCCCCACCAGGGTTAATGGGGAAAAACTGTTTTTT.

This sequence joins TRBV7-6 and TRBJ2-7, with no clear D. The CDR3 extends over 15 amino acids. Trimming pared 5 bases from V and 0 bases from J, leaving 14 bases between. Per the germline V gene, CDR1 is SGHVS and CDR2 is FNYEAQ. The CDR3 loop reads CASSRNPASSYEQYF. CDR3 bases: TGTGCCAGCAGCCGGAACCCCGCGAGCTCCTACGAGCAGTACTTC.

The chain combines TRBV5-8 with TRBJ1-6; no reliable D call. From germline, CDR1 is SGHTS and CDR2 YDEGEE. This CDR3 is 16 amino acids long. Trimming took off 4 bases at V and 1 base at J, with 12 bases between the two ends. The CDR3 DNA reads TGTGCCAGCAGCGCGCCTAGGGTATCCTATAATTCACCCCTCCACTTT. This codes for CASSAPRVSYNSPLHF.

V and J are TRBV20-1 and TRBJ2-1; either TRBD1 or TRBD2 may fit D (5 bases each). This CDR3 spans 12 amino acids. V was pared by 0 bases and J by 8 bases, with 8 bases between. CDR1 and CDR2 (germline): DFQATT, SNEGSKA (reference sequence). The DNA for the CDR3 is TGCAGTGCTAGAGATATGGGGGATGAGCAGTTCTTC. Translating it yields CSARDMGDEQFF.

The chain has TRBV9 and TRBJ2-7; D unresolved. Germline assignment: CDR1 SGDLS and CDR2 YYNGEE. The CDR3 has 14 amino acids. Trimming left V 0 bases short and J 2 bases short, with 9 bases between. This CDR3 is CASSVAEGPYEQYF. In nucleotides, the CDR3 is TGTGCCAGCAGCGTAGCGGAAGGGCCCTACGAGCAGTACTTC.

This sequence joins TRBV28 and TRBJ2-6; D could derive from TRBD1 or TRBD2 (5 bases each). The CDR3 length is 17 residues. Germline CDR1 MDHEN, CDR2 SYDVKM. Between the trimmed V and J ends, which lost 7 bases and 4 bases, there was a span of 20 bases. The CDR3 region has the DNA TGTGCCAGCACCAAACGGGACGGTCTCTCCGGGGCCAACGTCCTGACTTTC. Translating it yields CASTKRDGLSGANVLTF.

The chain links TRBV24-1 to TRBJ2-4, with D unclear. Matching the DNA end better, TRBJ2-7 makes the J call doubtful. This CDR3 spans 13 amino acids. Germline V gene sequence: CDR1 KGHDR, CDR2 SFDVKD. The chain's CDR3 is CATSDPDTYEQYF. Written as DNA, the CDR3 is TGTGCCACCAGTGACCCCGACACCTACGAGCAGTACTTC.

The J gene is TRBJ1-6, the V gene TRBV27, with D possibly matching TRBD1 (6 bases). V dropped 2 bases and J dropped 6 bases, with 11 bases sitting between them. The CDR3 extends over 15 amino acids. Germline assignment: CDR1 MNHEY and CDR2 SMNVEV (reference sequence). The CDR3 DNA reads TGTGCCAGCAGTTTAGAGGGACAAGTTAATTCACCCCTCCACTTT. It translates to CASSLEGQVNSPLHF.

This rearrangement joins TRBV9 to TRBJ2-5; D not resolved. The J call could be wrong; TRBJ2-7 is a better fit for the DNA end. The germline V gene has CDR1 SGDLS and CDR2 YYNGEE. The CDR3 sequence is 12 residues long. CDR3: CASSVDQTEQYF. In DNA form, the CDR3 reads TGTGCCAGCAGCGTCGACCAGACCGAGCAGTACTTC.

This clonotype was observed a single time. The chain couples TRBV12-3 or TRBV12-4 to TRBJ2-2, with D maybe TRBD1 (6 bases). This CDR3 region has 16 residues. V gave up 3 bases and J gave up 2 bases, with 13 bases separating them. CDR3 loop: CASSFGRGQNTGELFF. The CDR3 DNA reads TGTGCCAGCAGTTTCGGCAGGGGCCAAAACACCGGGGAGCTGTTTTTT.

This chain connects TRBV28 to TRBJ2-4; D call uncertain. CDR1 is MDHEN, CDR2 SYDVKM, per germline. Trimming left V 2 bases short and J 9 bases short, with 20 bases between. This CDR3 has 16 residues. CDR3 loop: CASSLILGIRGGIQYF. The CDR3 coding sequence is TGTGCCAGCAGTTTAATCCTGGGTATTAGAGGCGGCATTCAGTACTTC.

This clonotype was picked up a small number of times. The chain carries TRBV12-3 or TRBV12-4 and TRBJ1-1; TRBD1 is a possible D gene (5 bases). The CDR3 loop spans 13 amino acids. V lost 3 bases, J lost 6 bases, and 11 bases lay in between. The CDR3 DNA follows: TGTGCCAGCAGTTTGCGGGGGACCTCTGAAGCTTTCTTT. It codes for CASSLRGTSEAFF.

This sequence joins TRBV20-1 and TRBJ2-7; 10 bases are a match to TRBD1. J gave up 2 bases and V 3 bases, and 13 bases lay outside the gene matches. The germline V gene encodes CDR1 DFQATT and CDR2 SNEGSKA (reference sequence). The length of the CDR3 is 17 residues. DNA of the CDR3: TGCAGTGCTAGCAACGACAGGGGGCTAAGGGGGACCTACGAGCAGTACTTC. As protein: CSASNDRGLRGTYEQYF.

The chain joins TRBV20-1 to TRBJ1-1, with 7 bases fitting TRBD1. The CDR3 covers 13 residues. Germline V lookup: CDR1 DFQATT, CDR2 SNEGSKA (reference sequence). With 5 bases clipped from V and 4 bases from J, the junction kept 7 bases outside the gene matches. Here the CDR3 DNA reads TGCAGTGCTGGTACAGGGGACAGCACTGAAGCTTTCTTT. Translating it yields CSAGTGDSTEAFF.

The chain links TRBV5-1 to TRBJ2-7, with 9 bases matching TRBD1. The DNA end lines up better with TRBJ2-4; the J call may be wrong. Germline V gene sequence: CDR1 SGHRS, CDR2 YFSETQ. The CDR3 runs to 16 residues. CDR3 region: CASSLGTGFGKNIQYF. The CDR3 bases are TGCGCCAGCAGCCTAGGGACAGGGTTTGGCAAAAACATTCAGTACTTC.

CDR3 DNA sequence: TGCGCCAGCAGCCAGGCCGGAGGGACAGGCGGTTTGAATTCACCCCTCCACTTT. Residues: CASSQAGGTGGLNSPLHF. V gene TRBV4-3 combines with J gene TRBJ1-6; TRBD1 matches 8 bases. Losses at the gene ends were 3 bases for V and 7 bases for J; bases not matched to a gene: 14. This CDR3 spans 18 amino acids. Germline values: CDR1 LGHNA, CDR2 YSLEER.

The rearrangement links TRBV12-3 or TRBV12-4 to TRBJ2-3; TRBD2 is a possible D gene (6 bases). V was clipped by 6 bases and J by 7 bases, with 11 bases between them. CDR3 size: 12 residues. CDR3 protein: CASSRDFYTQYF. The CDR3 DNA reads TGTGCCAGCAGCCGGGACTTTTATACGCAGTATTTT.

The chain recombines TRBV20-1 with TRBJ2-7, with D unresolved. CDR1 and CDR2 (germline): DFQATT, SNEGSKA (reference sequence). This CDR3 has 12 amino acids. With 4 bases removed from V and 3 bases from J, the gap between germline ends came to 10 bases. Here the CDR3 reads CSANPQIYEQYF. The CDR3 nucleotides read TGCAGTGCTAATCCCCAGATCTACGAGCAGTACTTC.

The genes are TRBV6-5 and TRBJ2-5, with TRBD2 as a possible D gene (6 bases). The germline V gene encodes CDR1 MNHEY and CDR2 SVGAGI. The CDR3 is 13 residues long. Between the trimmed V and J ends, which lost 2 bases and 5 bases, there was a span of 9 bases. The chain's CDR3 is CASSYAGWETQYF. The CDR3, as DNA: TGTGCCAGCAGTTACGCGGGATGGGAGACCCAGTACTTC.

This chain joins TRBV11-1 and TRBJ2-3; 16 nucleotides line up with TRBD2. Germline V CDR1 and CDR2: SGHAT, FQDESV (reference sequence). CDR3 length: 21 residues. The J segment lost 1 base and the V segment lost 3 bases, leaving 13 bases of the junction unmatched. The CDR3 loop reads CASSLGLAGGSIPQRTDTQYF. In DNA, the CDR3 is TGTGCCAGCAGCTTGGGACTAGCGGGGGGGAGCATCCCGCAACGCACAGATACGCAGTATTTT.

This clonotype was seen just once. This sequence joins TRBV24-1 and TRBJ2-1; D is ambiguous. Germline assignment: CDR1 KGHDR and CDR2 SFDVKD. Trimming shortened V by 3 bases and J by 12 bases, and 11 bases separated the two germline ends. The CDR3 runs to 12 residues. The chain's CDR3 is CATSDTTYGQFF. CDR3 coding DNA: TGTGCCACCAGTGATACCACGTATGGGCAGTTCTTC.

V is TRBV12-3 or TRBV12-4 and J is TRBJ1-1; 7 nucleotides line up with TRBD1. The CDR3 consists of 15 residues. V shed 11 bases and J 5 bases; nucleotides not matched to a gene: 17. CDR3 residues: CAHRGRGKMGTEAFF. The CDR3 bases are TGTGCCCACCGGGGCAGGGGGAAGATGGGTACTGAAGCTTTCTTT.

V is TRBV10-3 and J is TRBJ2-3, with 10 bases matching TRBD2. Losses at the gene ends were 0 bases for V and 5 bases for J; bases not matched to a gene: 11. Germline V lookup: CDR1 ENHRY, CDR2 SYGVKD. The CDR3 extends over 18 amino acids. DNA of the CDR3: TGTGCCATCAGTGAGTCGAAGATTAGCGGGGGGCCGGGAGATACGCAGTATTTT. Encoded protein: CAISESKISGGPGDTQYF.

V is TRBV5-6 and J is TRBJ2-4, with D perhaps matching TRBD1 (6 bases). Germline CDR1 and CDR2: SGHDT and YYEEEE. Trimming took 2 bases from V and 9 from J, leaving 15 bases between them. The CDR3 sequence is 14 residues long. CDR3 residues: CASSLRNRESIQYF. Here the CDR3 DNA reads TGTGCCAGCAGCTTACGGAACAGGGAGAGCATTCAGTACTTC.

The DNA for the CDR3 is TGTGCCAGCAGTGAGGGACCAGGGGATACGCAGTATTTT. This gives the protein CASSEGPGDTQYF. The V gene is TRBV6-1, the J gene TRBJ2-3, with D perhaps assigned TRBD1 or TRBD2 (5 bases each). Trimming cost V 3 bases and J 6 bases, with 10 bases left between them. Germline V gene sequence: CDR1 MNHNS, CDR2 SASEGT. The CDR3 is made up of 13 amino acids.

The chain is built from TRBV27 and TRBJ1-2; 8 bases fit TRBD1. Germline V gene lookup returns CDR1 MNHEY and CDR2 SMNVEV (reference sequence). The CDR3 length is 15 residues. Trimming removed 3 bases from V and 7 bases from J; junction bases left unmatched: 10. The CDR3 loop reads CASSFGGQGRSGYTF. The CDR3 DNA follows: TGTGCCAGCAGTTTCGGCGGACAGGGCAGGAGTGGCTACACCTTC.

CDR3 nucleotides: TGCGCCAGCAGCTTGGCCGAGACTAGCGGGGTCTCCTACAATGAGCAGTTCTTC. Translated, it gives CASSLAETSGVSYNEQFF. The genes are TRBV5-1 and TRBJ2-1, with 11 positions matching TRBD2. Germline CDR1 and CDR2: SGHRS and YFSETQ. This CDR3 has 18 residues. V gave up 0 bases and J gave up 0 bases; unmatched junction bases: 5. The full variable domain, in which reference TRBV5-1 and TRBJ2-1 provide the parts outside the CDR3, is KAGVTQTPRYLIKTRGQQVTLSCSPISGHRSVSWYQQTPGQGLQFLFEYFSETQRNKGNFPGRFSGRQFSNSRSEMNVSTLELGDSALYLCASSLAETSGVSYNEQFFGPGTRLTVL.